This T cell receptor beta chain comes out of a study of blood T cells in healthy people across ages. Per-sample yields of isolated PBMCs were at least 7 million. Total RNA was extracted at no less than 6 micrograms per sample. A J-beta primer mix and a sample-barcoded 5' primer were used in a second PCR of roughly 6 to 11 cycles. Every cDNA was tagged by a template-switch adaptor with 12 random nucleotides. From the 5' RACE reads, TCRdb called clonotypes with MiXCR, one entry per CDR3 protein. The sample contains 910,000 or so distinct CDR3 sequences, roughly 47% of which appear only once. Points from the study as a whole: Higher diversity, along with more naive CD4+ cells, distinguished long-lived donors from aged donors.

This clonotype has just a few counts. Antigen: not known. J lost 4 bases, V lost 5 bases, and 8 bases had no gene match. The CDR3 length is 15 residues. The sequence was collected from a woman aged 60-75 years in good health. The specimen was blood. The chain carries TRBV12-3 or TRBV12-4 and TRBJ1-5; 7 bases are shared with TRBD1. In DNA, the CDR3 is TGTGCCAGCAGTCCTTGGGACAGAGGGAATCAGCCCCAGCATTTT. Translated, it gives CASSPWDRGNQPQHF.